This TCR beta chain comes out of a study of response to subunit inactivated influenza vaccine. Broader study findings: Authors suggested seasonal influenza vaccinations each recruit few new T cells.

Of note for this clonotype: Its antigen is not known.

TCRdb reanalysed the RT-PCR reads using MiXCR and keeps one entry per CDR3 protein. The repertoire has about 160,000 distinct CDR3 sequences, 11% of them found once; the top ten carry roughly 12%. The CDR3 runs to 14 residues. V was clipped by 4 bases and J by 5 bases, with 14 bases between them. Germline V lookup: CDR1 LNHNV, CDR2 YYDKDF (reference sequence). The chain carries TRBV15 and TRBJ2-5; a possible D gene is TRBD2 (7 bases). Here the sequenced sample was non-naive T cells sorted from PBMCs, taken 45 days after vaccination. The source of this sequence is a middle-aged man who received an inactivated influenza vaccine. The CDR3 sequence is CATSTVGGGETQYF. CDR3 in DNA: TGTGCCACCAGCACCGTAGGGGGGGGGGAGACCCAGTACTTC.